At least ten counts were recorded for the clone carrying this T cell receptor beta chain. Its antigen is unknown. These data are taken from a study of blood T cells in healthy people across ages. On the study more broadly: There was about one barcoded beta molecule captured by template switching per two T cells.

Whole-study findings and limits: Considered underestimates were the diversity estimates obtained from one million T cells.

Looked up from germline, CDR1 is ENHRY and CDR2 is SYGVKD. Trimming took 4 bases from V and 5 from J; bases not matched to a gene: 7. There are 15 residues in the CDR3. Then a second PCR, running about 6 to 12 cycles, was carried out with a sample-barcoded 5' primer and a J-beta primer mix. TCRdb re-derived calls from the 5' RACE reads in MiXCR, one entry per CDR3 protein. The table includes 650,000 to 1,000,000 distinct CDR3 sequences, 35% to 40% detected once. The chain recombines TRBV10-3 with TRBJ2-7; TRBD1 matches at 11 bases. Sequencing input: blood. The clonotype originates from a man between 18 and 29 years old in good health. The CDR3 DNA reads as TGTGCCATCAGTGCATCCGGGACAGGGGGGGACGAGCAGTACTTC. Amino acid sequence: CAISASGTGGDEQYF.